The sequence of this T cell receptor beta chain was determined in a study of T cell responses to AZD1222 COVID-19 vaccine. For this clone: What it binds is unknown.

Trimming cost V 1 base and J 2 bases, with 8 bases left between them. CDR3 length: 14 amino acids. The V gene's germline CDR1 is LNHNV and CDR2 YYDKDF (reference sequence). The protocol was immunoSEQ multiplex PCR, while the TCRdb copy is restricted to in-frame clones and leaves out a portion. The sample has about 60,000 clones, 86% seen once. Study-level results: Among AZD1222 vaccinees, only six were seropositive at baseline. Donors were mostly white British, more females; clonal diversity possibly underestimated. Close to half of all spike-specific TCRs reportedly target regions of the variants that are unmutated.

The sample in question was peripheral blood, obtained 28 days after the second AZD1222 dose. The clonotype originates from an adult who received the AZD1222 COVID-19 vaccine. The chain combines TRBV15 with TRBJ2-5; D not certain. This CDR3 is CATSRAASQETQYF. CDR3 nucleotides: TGTGCCACCAGCAGAGCCGCCAGTCAAGAGACCCAGTACTTC.